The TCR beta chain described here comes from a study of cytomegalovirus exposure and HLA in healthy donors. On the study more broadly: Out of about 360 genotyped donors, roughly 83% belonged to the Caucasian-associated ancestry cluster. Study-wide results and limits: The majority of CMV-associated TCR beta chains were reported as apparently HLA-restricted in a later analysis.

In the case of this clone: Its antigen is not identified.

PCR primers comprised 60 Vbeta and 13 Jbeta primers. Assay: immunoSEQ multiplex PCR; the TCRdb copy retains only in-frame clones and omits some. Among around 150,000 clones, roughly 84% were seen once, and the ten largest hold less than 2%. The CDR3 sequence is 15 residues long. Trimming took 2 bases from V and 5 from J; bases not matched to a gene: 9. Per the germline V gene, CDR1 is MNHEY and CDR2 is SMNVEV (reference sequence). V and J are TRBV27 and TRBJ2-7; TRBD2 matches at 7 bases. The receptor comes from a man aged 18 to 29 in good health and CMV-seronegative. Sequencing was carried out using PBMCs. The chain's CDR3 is CASSLIREAPDEQYF. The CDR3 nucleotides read TGTGCCAGCAGTTTAATCCGGGAGGCGCCGGACGAGCAGTACTTC.